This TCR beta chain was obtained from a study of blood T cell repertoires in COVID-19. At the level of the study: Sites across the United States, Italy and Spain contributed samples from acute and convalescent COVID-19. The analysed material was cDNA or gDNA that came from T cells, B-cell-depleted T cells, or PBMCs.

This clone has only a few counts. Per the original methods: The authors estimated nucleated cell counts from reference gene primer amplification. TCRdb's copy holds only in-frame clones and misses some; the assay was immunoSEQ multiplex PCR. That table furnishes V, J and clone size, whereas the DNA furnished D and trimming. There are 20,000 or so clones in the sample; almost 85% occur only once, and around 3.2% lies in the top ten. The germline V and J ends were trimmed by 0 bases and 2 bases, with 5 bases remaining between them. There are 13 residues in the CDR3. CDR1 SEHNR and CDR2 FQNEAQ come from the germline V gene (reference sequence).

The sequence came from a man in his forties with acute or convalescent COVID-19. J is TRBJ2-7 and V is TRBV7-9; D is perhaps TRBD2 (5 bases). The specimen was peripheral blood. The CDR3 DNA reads TGTGCCAGCAGCTTAGCCGGGACCTACGAGCAGTACTTC. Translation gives CASSLAGTYEQYF. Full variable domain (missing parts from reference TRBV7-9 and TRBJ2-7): DTGVSQNPRHKITKRGQNVTFRCDPISEHNRLYWYRQTLGQGPEFLTYFQNEAQLEKSRLLSDRFSAERPKGSFSTLEIQRTEQGDSAMYLCASSLAGTYEQYFGPGTRLTVT.